One T cell receptor beta chain is described in this entry. The data were obtained in a study of blood T cell repertoires in COVID-19. Study at large: From the United States, Italy and Spain came samples of acute and convalescent COVID-19. PBMCs, B-cell-depleted T cells, or T cells provided the cDNA or gDNA that made up the material.

With V trimmed by 8 bases and J by 5 bases, 11 bases remained unmatched. The CDR3 has 15 amino acids. Looked up from germline, CDR1 is WNHNN and CDR2 is SYGVQD (reference sequence). In the original analysis: Scientists estimated how many nucleated cells there were by amplifying reference gene primers. TCRdb keeps only in-frame clones here, not all; method: immunoSEQ multiplex PCR. V and J calls and clone size follow that table, whereas D and trimming were derived from the DNA. Counted here are roughly 250,000 clones, under 90% occurring once; the ten biggest clones make up roughly 8.6%. This chain uses TRBV10-1 with TRBJ1-4; 7 bases fit TRBD1. The sample comprised peripheral blood. The receptor was derived from a human donor in a cohort sampled during active COVID-19. The CDR3 DNA follows: TGCGCCAGCTCGAAGGGACAGTCTTCGAATGAAAAACTGTTTTTT. This codes for CASSKGQSSNEKLFF.